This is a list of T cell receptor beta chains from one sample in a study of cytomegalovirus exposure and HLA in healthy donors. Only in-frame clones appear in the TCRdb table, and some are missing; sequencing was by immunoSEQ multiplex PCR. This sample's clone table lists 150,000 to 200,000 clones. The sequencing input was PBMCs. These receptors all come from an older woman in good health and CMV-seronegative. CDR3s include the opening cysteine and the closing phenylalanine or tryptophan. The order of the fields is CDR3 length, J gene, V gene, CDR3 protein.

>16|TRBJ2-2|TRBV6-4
CASSDTQGSGTGELFF
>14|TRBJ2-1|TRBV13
CASGGGGPYNEQFF
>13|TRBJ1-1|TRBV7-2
CASSSTGGRLAFF
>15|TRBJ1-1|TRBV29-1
CSVDLREAGSTEAFF
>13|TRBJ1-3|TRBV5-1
CASSLGQGNTIYF
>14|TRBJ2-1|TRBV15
CATSREQGSDEQFF
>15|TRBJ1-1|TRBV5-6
CASSFQARLNTEAFF
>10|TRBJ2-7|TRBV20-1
CSAPLGGQYF
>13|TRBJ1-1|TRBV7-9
CASSLAARTEAFF
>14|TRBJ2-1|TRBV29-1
CSVLRVTGYNEQFF